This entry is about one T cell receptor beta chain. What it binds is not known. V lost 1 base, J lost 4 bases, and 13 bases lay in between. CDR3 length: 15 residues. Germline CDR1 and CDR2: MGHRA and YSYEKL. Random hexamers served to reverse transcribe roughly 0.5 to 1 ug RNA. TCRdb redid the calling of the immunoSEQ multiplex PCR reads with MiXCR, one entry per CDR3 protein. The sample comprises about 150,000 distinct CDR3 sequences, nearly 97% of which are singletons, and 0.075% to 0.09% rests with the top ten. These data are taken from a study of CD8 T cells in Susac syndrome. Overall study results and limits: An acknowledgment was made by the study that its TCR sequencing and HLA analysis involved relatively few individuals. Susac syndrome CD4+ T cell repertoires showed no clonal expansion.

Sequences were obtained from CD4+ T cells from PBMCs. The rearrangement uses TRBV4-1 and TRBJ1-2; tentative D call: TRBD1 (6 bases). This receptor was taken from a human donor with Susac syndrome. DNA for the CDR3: TGCGCCAGCAGCCAAGGATCCAGGGGCCTCTATGGCTACACCTTC. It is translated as CASSQGSRGLYGYTF.